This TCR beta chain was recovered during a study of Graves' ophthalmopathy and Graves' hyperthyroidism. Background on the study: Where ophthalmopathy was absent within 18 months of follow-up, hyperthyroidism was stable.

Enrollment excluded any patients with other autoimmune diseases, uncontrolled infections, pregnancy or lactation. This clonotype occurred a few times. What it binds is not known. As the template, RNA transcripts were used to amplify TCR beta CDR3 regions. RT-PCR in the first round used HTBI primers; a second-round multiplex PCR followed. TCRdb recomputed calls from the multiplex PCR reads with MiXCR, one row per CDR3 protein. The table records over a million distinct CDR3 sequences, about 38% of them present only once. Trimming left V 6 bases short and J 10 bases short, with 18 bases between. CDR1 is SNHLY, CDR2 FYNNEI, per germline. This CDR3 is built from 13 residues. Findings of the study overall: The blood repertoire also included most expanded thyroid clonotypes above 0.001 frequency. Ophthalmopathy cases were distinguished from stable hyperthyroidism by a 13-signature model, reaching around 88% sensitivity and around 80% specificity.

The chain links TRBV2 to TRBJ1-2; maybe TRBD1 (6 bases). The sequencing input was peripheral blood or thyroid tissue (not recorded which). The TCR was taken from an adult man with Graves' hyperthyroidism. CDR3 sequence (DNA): TGTGCCAGCAGCACAGGGTTACTTTCAGACTACACCTTC. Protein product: CASSTGLLSDYTF.